The 31 T cell receptor beta chains reported below all come from one sample, sequenced in a study of T-cell memory formation after mild COVID-19. In TCRdb, the 5' RACE reads were re-called with MiXCR into one record per CDR3 protein. The sample shows 400,000 or so distinct CDR3 sequences, roughly 20% of them seen only once. Source material: PBMCs or a T cell subset sorted from them (not recorded which). The source is an adult woman who had mild COVID-19 (a few samples of this study predate the infection). Cell type and time point are not known.

This clonotype was seen a few times. J is TRBJ2-4 and V is TRBV27; D may be TRBD2 (5 bases). CDR1 is MNHEY, CDR2 SMNVEV, per germline (reference sequence). This CDR3 region has 16 residues. Trimming left V 2 bases short and J 0 bases short, with 11 bases between. Here the CDR3 reads CASSLRQGRAKNIQYF. In DNA form, the CDR3 reads TGTGCCAGCAGTTTAAGGCAAGGGAGAGCCAAAAACATTCAGTACTTC.

This clonotype was recorded a few times. The V gene is TRBV6-4, the J gene TRBJ2-2; D possibly uses TRBD1 or TRBD2 (5 bases each). The CDR3 contains 14 residues. V lost 0 bases, J lost 3 bases, and 5 bases lay in between. Germline-derived CDR1 and CDR2 are MRHNA and SNTAGT. The CDR3 loop reads CASSDSGDTGELFF. In DNA form, the CDR3 reads TGTGCCAGCAGTGACTCGGGGGACACCGGGGAGCTGTTTTTT.

This clonotype showed up just a few times. The chain combines TRBV10-2 with TRBJ2-7; D may be TRBD1 (6 bases). CDR1 and CDR2 from the germline V gene are WSHSY and SAAADI. The CDR3 length is 12 residues. Trimming stripped 6 bases from V and 9 bases from J, with 15 bases between. The CDR3 here is CASRKQGAAQYF. Written as DNA, the CDR3 is TGCGCCAGCAGAAAACAGGGAGCGGCGCAGTACTTC.

The rearrangement links TRBV14 to TRBJ2-7; 10 nucleotides line up with TRBD2. The CDR3 runs to 16 residues. V dropped 4 bases and J dropped 0; count of bases not matched to a gene: 6. In germline, CDR1 is SGHDN, CDR2 FVKESK. CDR3 region: CASSPRLAGSSYEQYF. The CDR3 region has the DNA TGTGCCAGCAGCCCCCGACTAGCGGGTAGCTCCTACGAGCAGTACTTC. The variable domain in full, completed from reference TRBV14 and TRBJ2-7, reads EAGVTQFPSHSVIEKGQTVTLRCDPISGHDNLYWYRRVMGKEIKFLLHFVKESKQDESGMPNNRFLAERTGGTYSTLKVQPAELEDSGVYFCASSPRLAGSSYEQYFGPGTRLTVT.

The chain couples TRBV19 to TRBJ1-1; TRBD1 matches at 9 bases. Per the germline V gene, CDR1 is LNHDA and CDR2 is SQIVND (reference sequence). The ends lost 5 bases at V and 5 bases at J; junction bases unmatched: 6. This CDR3 comprises 14 residues. Here the CDR3 DNA reads TGTGCCAGTAGTGCCGGACAGGGGCGGACTGAAGCTTTCTTT. As protein: CASSAGQGRTEAFF.

This clonotype was picked up many times. V is TRBV4-1 and J is TRBJ2-1; D is possibly TRBD2 (6 bases). Per the germline V gene, CDR1 is MGHRA and CDR2 is YSYEKL. CDR3 length: 16 residues. Trimming pared 2 bases from V and 4 bases from J, leaving 15 bases between. The DNA for the CDR3 is TGCGCCAGCAGCCAATCTTCCCTTGGGGGGTACAATGAGCAGTTCTTC. This codes for CASSQSSLGGYNEQFF.

This chain connects TRBV18 to TRBJ1-1; a possible D gene is TRBD1 (5 bases). The V end was cut by 4 bases, the J end by 3 bases, with 18 bases between. The CDR3 consists of 16 residues. Germline V CDR1 and CDR2: KGHSH, LQKENI. CDR3 nucleotides: TGTGCCAGCTCACTACGACTTCTAGGAGGGGACACTGAAGCTTTCTTT. Amino acid sequence: CASSLRLLGGDTEAFF.

In DNA, the CDR3 is TGCGCCAGCAGCTTGGGCTCATTAGCCAAAAACATTCAGTACTTC. It yields the protein CASSLGSLAKNIQYF. The V gene is TRBV5-1, the J gene TRBJ2-4; D is undetermined. This CDR3 is 15 amino acids long. The V gene lost 0 bases and the J gene lost 0 bases, with 7 bases spanning the gap. Germline V CDR1 and CDR2: SGHRS, YFSETQ.

This chain links TRBV12-3 or TRBV12-4 with TRBJ2-5; no clear D gene. Trimming removed 1 base from V and 1 base from J, with 7 bases in between. The length of the CDR3 is 14 residues. The CDR3: CASSLGTIQETQYF. The CDR3, as DNA: TGTGCCAGCAGTTTAGGCACAATCCAAGAGACCCAGTACTTC.

The rearrangement uses TRBV12-3 or TRBV12-4 and TRBJ2-3, with TRBD2 matching 9 bases. J was trimmed by 2 bases and V by 8 bases; bases with no gene match: 14. This CDR3 has 17 amino acids. The CDR3 loop is CASLLLYSGGVTDTQYF. The CDR3 bases are TGTGCCAGCCTCCTCCTCTATAGCGGGGGAGTCACAGATACGCAGTATTTT.

The chain has TRBV5-6 and TRBJ2-2; TRBD2 might be the D (5 bases). Trimming took off 0 bases at V and 0 bases at J, with 9 bases between the two ends. The CDR3 contains 16 residues. Germline-derived CDR1 and CDR2 are SGHDT and YYEEEE. In nucleotides, the CDR3 is TGTGCCAGCAGCTTGGGCAGGAGGACGAACACCGGGGAGCTGTTTTTT. It codes for CASSLGRRTNTGELFF. The whole variable domain, remainder taken from reference TRBV5-6 and TRBJ2-2, is DAGVTQSPTHLIKTRGQQVTLRCSPKSGHDTVSWYQQALGQGPQFIFQYYEEEERQRGNFPDRFSGHQFPNYSSELNVNALLLGDSALYLCASSLGRRTNTGELFFGEGSRLTVL.

This rearrangement joins TRBV2 to TRBJ1-2, with 9 nucleotides matching TRBD1. This CDR3 contains 16 residues. CDR1 SNHLY and CDR2 FYNNEI come from the germline V gene. Losses at the gene ends were 4 bases for V and 8 bases for J; bases not matched to a gene: 14. In DNA form, the CDR3 reads TGTGCCAGCAGTGCGGGTCAGGACAGGGGCGCCAAGGGCTACACCTTC. This encodes CASSAGQDRGAKGYTF. Variable domain in full (rest from reference TRBV2 and TRBJ1-2): EPEVTQTPSHQVTQMGQEVILRCVPISNHLYFYWYRQILGQKVEFLVSFYNNEISEKSEIFDDQFSVERPDGSNFTLKIRSTKLEDSAMYFCASSAGQDRGAKGYTFGSGTRLTVV.

The chain is built from TRBV7-9 and TRBJ2-1; D ambiguous. CDR1 is SEHNR, CDR2 FQNEAQ, per germline (reference sequence). The CDR3 is 15 amino acids. Trimming cost V 2 bases and J 9 bases, with 17 bases left between them. CDR3 nucleotides: TGTGCCAGCAGCTTAATGGGGTACGGCGTGGTTGAGCAGTTCTTC. Amino acid sequence: CASSLMGYGVVEQFF.

This chain uses TRBV5-4 with TRBJ1-2, with 8 bases identical to TRBD1. V dropped 4 bases and J dropped 7; count of bases not matched to a gene: 12. The CDR3 is 15 amino acids. Germline CDR1 SGHNT, CDR2 YYREEE (reference sequence). CDR3 coding DNA: TGTGCCAGCAGCCCGGGGGACAGGACTTCCTCTGGCTACACCTTC. Translated, it gives CASSPGDRTSSGYTF.

The chain recombines TRBV12-3 or TRBV12-4 with TRBJ2-7; 7 bases line up with TRBD1. The V and J ends lost 5 bases and 2 bases, in that order; junction bases with no gene match: 6. This CDR3 has 14 residues. The CDR3 loop is CASSRETGTYEQYF. CDR3 in DNA: TGTGCCAGCAGTAGAGAGACAGGGACCTACGAGCAGTACTTC.

This clonotype was detected ten times or more. The J gene is TRBJ2-7, the V gene TRBV29-1, with 9 positions matching TRBD2. The V segment lost 6 bases and the J segment 2 bases; nucleotides outside the gene matches: 5. The CDR3 contains 13 residues. CDR1 and CDR2 (germline): SQVTM, ANQGSEA. CDR3 nucleotides: TGCAGCGTCCGGACTAGCGCCGCCTACGAGCAGTACTTC. Amino acids: CSVRTSAAYEQYF.

The chain is built from TRBV20-1 and TRBJ2-3, with D perhaps being TRBD1 or TRBD2 (5 bases each). Trimming cost V 0 bases and J 6 bases, with 16 bases left between them. This CDR3 has 15 residues. The germline V gene encodes CDR1 DFQATT and CDR2 SNEGSKA (reference sequence). In DNA form, the CDR3 reads TGCAGTGCTAGAGATACCAGGGCGGGCCCGGATACGCAGTATTTT. Translated, it gives CSARDTRAGPDTQYF.

This clonotype was detected only a few times. The genes are TRBV2 and TRBJ1-1, with D unresolved. The CDR3 is made up of 13 amino acids. Trimming removed 4 bases at V and 2 bases at J, with 8 bases between. Looked up from germline, CDR1 is SNHLY and CDR2 is FYNNEI. CDR3 coding DNA: TGTGCCAGCAGTGGCAGCCCAAACACTGAAGCTTTCTTT. Amino acids: CASSGSPNTEAFF.

This chain uses TRBV7-2 with TRBJ1-1; D gene ambiguous. This CDR3 region has 14 residues. Trimming pared 4 bases from V and 4 bases from J, leaving 13 bases between. Germline lookup yields CDR1 SGHTA and CDR2 FQGNSA. The CDR3 DNA follows: TGTGCCAGCAGCTCCCGACGGGAGAGCACTGAAGCTTTCTTT. Translated: CASSSRRESTEAFF.

The chain is built from TRBV9 and TRBJ1-4; D might be TRBD1 (5 bases). Germline lookup yields CDR1 SGDLS and CDR2 YYNGEE. Trimming cost V 6 bases and J 5 bases, with 11 bases left between them. The CDR3 has 13 amino acids. The CDR3 sequence is CASTRGENEKLFF. The CDR3 region has the DNA TGTGCCAGCACTCGAGGGGAGAATGAAAAACTGTTTTTT.

The chain links TRBV5-1 to TRBJ2-3; TRBD2 matches at 7 bases. J gave up 2 bases and V 0 bases, and 6 bases lay outside the gene matches. Germline CDR1 and CDR2: SGHRS and YFSETQ. This CDR3 is 16 amino acids long. CDR3 bases: TGCGCCAGCAGCTTGGGGGAGCGGGGAAACACAGATACGCAGTATTTT. Amino acids: CASSLGERGNTDTQYF.

This clonotype was counted between two and nine times. V usage is TRBV27 and J usage is TRBJ1-2, with a possible D match to TRBD1 (6 bases). This CDR3 contains 14 residues. Germline CDR1 is MNHEY and CDR2 is SMNVEV (reference sequence). Trimming stripped 9 bases from V and 8 bases from J, with 22 bases between. CDR3 coding DNA: TGTGCCAGTAGACAAAACGGGGGGGGCAGGGGCTACACCTTC. It codes for CASRQNGGGRGYTF.

The rearrangement uses TRBV20-1 and TRBJ1-1; TRBD1 might be the D (6 bases). The CDR3 totals 12 residues. Trimming cost V 3 bases and J 8 bases, with 13 bases left between them. In germline, CDR1 is DFQATT, CDR2 SNEGSKA (reference sequence). The chain's CDR3 is CSASRTAQEAFF. The CDR3 DNA follows: TGCAGTGCTAGTAGGACAGCCCAAGAAGCTTTCTTT.

This clonotype has more than one count but fewer than ten. The gene calls are TRBV5-1 and TRBJ2-1; D unclear. V shed 0 bases and J shed 7 bases, with 8 bases lying between them. CDR1 and CDR2 (germline): SGHRS, YFSETQ. The CDR3 loop spans 13 amino acids. CDR3 DNA sequence: TGCGCCAGCAGCTTGGGTGTCGAAAATGAGCAGTTCTTC. Translating gives CASSLGVENEQFF.

This clonotype was recorded a few times. The gene calls are TRBV7-3 and TRBJ1-2; the match to TRBD1 covers 11 bases. There are 15 residues in the CDR3. The V segment lost 11 bases and the J segment 1 base; nucleotides outside the gene matches: 9. Germline CDR1 SGHTA, CDR2 FQGTGA. In nucleotides, the CDR3 is TGTGCCTCCATGGGACAGGGGGAGATTAACTATGGCTACACCTTC. Amino acids: CASMGQGEINYGYTF.

The chain employs TRBV10-3 and TRBJ1-2; tentatively, D is TRBD1 (5 bases). Germline V gene data show CDR1 as ENHRY and CDR2 as SYGVKD. The CDR3 is 16 amino acids. V lost 2 bases and J 5 bases, leaving 18 bases between the germline ends. Here the CDR3 reads CAISEIAGTSPYGYTF. Here the CDR3 DNA reads TGTGCCATCAGTGAGATTGCAGGGACTTCACCTTATGGCTACACCTTC.

There are a few counts of this clonotype. This chain joins TRBV20-1 and TRBJ2-3; 9 bases fit TRBD1. From germline, CDR1 is DFQATT and CDR2 SNEGSKA (reference sequence). V shed 4 bases, J shed 2 bases, and the junction held 7 bases outside the gene matches. The CDR3 totals 15 residues. The CDR3 coding sequence is TGCAGTGCTATCCCGGGACAGGGCATCACAGATACGCAGTATTTT. Amino acids: CSAIPGQGITDTQYF.

This clonotype came up a few times. Its ends do not fully match the called genes, so a read error is possible. The chain couples TRBV7-7 to TRBJ1-4; a weak D match, TRBD1 (5 bases). CDR3 length: 15 amino acids. CDR1 is SSHAT, CDR2 FNYEAQ, per germline (reference sequence). The CDR3 sequence: CASSSGTNPGEKLFF. CDR3 nucleotides: TGTGCTAGCAGCTCGGGGACTAATCCGGGTGAAAAACTGTTTTTT.

The V and J genes are TRBV6-1 and TRBJ1-1; unclear D gene. Germline V gene sequence: CDR1 MNHNS, CDR2 SASEGT. The germline V and J ends were trimmed by 4 bases and 3 bases, with 12 bases remaining between them. The CDR3 length is 14 residues. In nucleotides, the CDR3 is TGTGCCAGCAGTGGCTCGAACCTCGACACTGAAGCTTTCTTT. Its protein product is CASSGSNLDTEAFF.

Only a few counts were recorded for this clonotype. V usage is TRBV6-1 and J usage is TRBJ2-5, with a tentative D call TRBD2 (6 bases). V dropped 7 bases and J dropped 6 bases, with 15 bases sitting between them. CDR3 size: 13 residues. Germline V gene lookup returns CDR1 MNHNS and CDR2 SASEGT. DNA of the CDR3: TGTGCCAGCAACCGTGGGGGGAGACAGACCCAGTACTTC. Its translation is CASNRGGRQTQYF.

This clonotype was seen a few times. The V gene is TRBV5-6, the J gene TRBJ2-7; D may be TRBD1 (5 bases). The CDR3 consists of 15 residues. Trimming pared 1 base from V and 3 bases from J, leaving 14 bases between. Germline V lookup: CDR1 SGHDT, CDR2 YYEEEE. This chain's CDR3 is CASSLSIARDYEQYF. The DNA for the CDR3 is TGTGCCAGCAGCTTGAGTATAGCCAGGGACTACGAGCAGTACTTC.